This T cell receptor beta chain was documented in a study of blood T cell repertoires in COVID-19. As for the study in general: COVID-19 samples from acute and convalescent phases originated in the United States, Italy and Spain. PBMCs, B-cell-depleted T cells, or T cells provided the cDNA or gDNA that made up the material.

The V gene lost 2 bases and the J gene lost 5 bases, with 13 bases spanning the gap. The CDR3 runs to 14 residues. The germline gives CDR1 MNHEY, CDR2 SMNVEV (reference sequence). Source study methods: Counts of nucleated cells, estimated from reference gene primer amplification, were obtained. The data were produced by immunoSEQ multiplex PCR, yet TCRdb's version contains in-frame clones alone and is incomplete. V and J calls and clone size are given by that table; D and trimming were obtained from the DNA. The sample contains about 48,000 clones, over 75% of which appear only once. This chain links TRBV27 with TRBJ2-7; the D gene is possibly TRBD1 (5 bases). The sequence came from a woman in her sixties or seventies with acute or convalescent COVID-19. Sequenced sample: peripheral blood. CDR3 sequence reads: CASSLAGYRNEQYF. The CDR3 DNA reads TGTGCCAGCAGTTTAGCAGGGTATCGTAACGAGCAGTACTTC.